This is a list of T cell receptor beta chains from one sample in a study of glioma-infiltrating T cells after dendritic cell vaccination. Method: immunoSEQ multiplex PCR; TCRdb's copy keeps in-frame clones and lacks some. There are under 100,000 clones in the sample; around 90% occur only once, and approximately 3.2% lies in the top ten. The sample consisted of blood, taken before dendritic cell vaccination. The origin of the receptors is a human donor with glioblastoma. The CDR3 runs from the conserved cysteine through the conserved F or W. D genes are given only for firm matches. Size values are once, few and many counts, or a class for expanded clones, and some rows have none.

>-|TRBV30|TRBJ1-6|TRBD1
TGTGCCTGGAGTCGGACAGGGGGTGATAATCCACCCCTCCACTTT
CAWSRTGGDNPPLHF
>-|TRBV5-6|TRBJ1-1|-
TGTGCCAGCAGCTTGGTTTCTCGGTCCGCTTTCTTT
CASSLVSRSAFF
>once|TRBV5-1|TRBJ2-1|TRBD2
TGCGCCAGCAGCTTGGAACTAGCGGGAGGGCTTTTAGGCAATGAGCAGTTCTTC
CASSLELAGGLLGNEQFF
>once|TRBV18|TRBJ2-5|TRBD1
TGTGCCAGCTCACCAGGAGGGACAGGGGGTGAGGAGACCCAGTACTTC
CASSPGGTGGEETQYF
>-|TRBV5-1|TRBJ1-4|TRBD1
TGCGCCAGCAGCGCCACCGGGACAGCTAATGAAAAACTGTTTTTT
CASSATGTANEKLFF
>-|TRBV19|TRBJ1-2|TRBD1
TGTGCCAGTAGTAGCTCCCGGACAGGGAACTATGGCTACACCTTC
CASSSSRTGNYGYTF
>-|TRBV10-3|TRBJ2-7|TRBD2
TGTGCCATCAGTGGACTAGCGGGGATCTCCTACGAGCAGTACTTC
CAISGLAGISYEQYF
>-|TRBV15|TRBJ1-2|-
TGTGCCACCAGCAGAGACCGGGAAGGCCGCTATGGCTACACCTTC
CATSRDREGRYGYTF
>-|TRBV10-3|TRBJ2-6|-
TGTGCCATCAGCGCCATAGGGGTCTCTGGGGCCAACGTCCTGACTTTC
CAISAIGVSGANVLTF
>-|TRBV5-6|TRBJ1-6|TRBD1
TGTGCCAGCAGCTCCGGGACAGCCAATTCACCCCTCCACTTT
CASSSGTANSPLHF
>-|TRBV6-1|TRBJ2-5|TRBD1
TGTGCCAGCAGTCGACAGGGAAGCTTCCAAGAGACCCAGTACTTC
CASSRQGSFQETQYF
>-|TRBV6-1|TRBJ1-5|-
TGTGCCAGCAGTGACGGGGCGGGGAGGAATCAGCCCCAGCATTTT
CASSDGAGRNQPQHF
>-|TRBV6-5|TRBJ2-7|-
TGTGCCAGCGGGAGGGGGGCCTACGAGCAGTACTTC
CASGRGAYEQYF
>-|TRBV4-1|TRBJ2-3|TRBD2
TGCGCCAGCAGCCAAGCGGGAGGAAGGGATACGCAGTATTTT
CASSQAGGRDTQYF
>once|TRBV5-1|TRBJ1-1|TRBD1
TGCGCCAGCAGCGACCCGGGACAGGGTAGGACTGAAGCTTTCTTT
CASSDPGQGRTEAFF
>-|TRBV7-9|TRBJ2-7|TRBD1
TGTGCCAGCAGCCTCGGGACAGGGAACCAGTACTTC
CASSLGTGNQYF
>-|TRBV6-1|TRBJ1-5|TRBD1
TGTGCCAGCAGTGAAGACGGACAGGGGGCCGGCAATCAGCCCCAGCATTTT
CASSEDGQGAGNQPQHF
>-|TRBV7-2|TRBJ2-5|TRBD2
TGTGCCAGCAGCCCCCGGACTAGCGGGCCACAAGAGACCCAGTACTTC
CASSPRTSGPQETQYF
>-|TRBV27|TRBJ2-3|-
TGTGCCAGCAGGGTCTGGGGCCTCCGCACAGATACGCAGTATTTT
CASRVWGLRTDTQYF
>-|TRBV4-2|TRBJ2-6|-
TGTGCCAGCAGCCCGCCTGGGGGGGCGTCCTCTGGGGCCAACGTCCTGACTTTC
CASSPPGGASSGANVLTF